The rows below give T cell receptor beta chains drawn from one sample of a study of T cell responses to AZD1222 COVID-19 vaccine. TCRdb's table, derived via immunoSEQ multiplex PCR, lists solely in-frame clones and lacks some. The sample has about 21,000 clones, 70% to 85% seen once. Sequenced here: peripheral blood, sampled on day 0 of AZD1222 vaccination. These receptor sequences come from an adult in good health. CDR3s leave out the opening cysteine and the closing phenylalanine or tryptophan. The size of a clone is reported for some rows only, either as once, few or many, or as a class for expanded clones.

>TRBV4-1|-|TRBJ2-7
ASSQDTGTGAEQY
>TRBV5-6|-|TRBJ2-3
ASSLVSETAQY
>TRBV7-9|-|TRBJ1-6
ASSLERVSYNSPLH
>TRBV29-1|-|TRBJ2-7
SVVQGAYEQY
>TRBV20-1|-|TRBJ1-5
SASSQGSNQPQH
>TRBV11-2|-|TRBJ1-4
ASRPPGQNNEKLF
>TRBV9|-|TRBJ2-7
ASSVGPGGGYEQY
>TRBV6-5|-|TRBJ2-1
ASSRTGRSYNEQF
>TRBV28|-|TRBJ2-5
ASSLGGEETQY
>TRBV7-3|-|TRBJ2-5
ASSRTEQETQY
>TRBV9|once|TRBJ1-1
ASSVTGGMNTEAF
>TRBV6-2/TRBV6-3|-|TRBJ1-1
ASSYSTFANTEAF
>TRBV15|-|TRBJ1-4
ATSRGPVGGEKLF
>TRBV13|-|TRBJ1-2
ASSPLLGGYT
>TRBV29-1|-|TRBJ2-5
SVEYTEETQY
>TRBV5-1|-|TRBJ2-3
ASSFRASGGGTDTQY
>TRBV13|few|TRBJ1-2
ASSPGGQGVHGYT
>TRBV7-9|once|TRBJ2-7
ASSKQGYEQY
>TRBV30|once|TRBJ1-3
ASGGVGGNTIY
>TRBV7-6|-|TRBJ1-1
ASSLAPVTEAF